Following are 28 T cell receptor beta chains from one sample sequenced in a study of blood T cell repertoires in COVID-19. Data came from immunoSEQ multiplex PCR; TCRdb stores just in-frame clones and leaves some out. The sample has over 130,000 clones; roughly 90% are singletons. The sequencing sample was made of peripheral blood. All receptors come from a human donor with COVID-19, enrolled during active disease. The donor label of this sample is uncertain.

V and J are TRBV29-1 and TRBJ1-1; 8 bases line up with TRBD1. V shed 5 bases and J 6 bases; nucleotides not matched to a gene: 5. The V gene's germline CDR1 is SQVTM and CDR2 ANQGSEA. The CDR3 length is 12 residues. CDR3 nucleotide sequence: TGCAGCGTTAAACAGGGGGAGGCTGAAGCTTTCTTT. Translating gives CSVKQGEAEAFF.

The chain links TRBV27 to TRBJ1-5; possible D gene TRBD1, 6 bases. Germline CDR1 is MNHEY and CDR2 is SMNVEV (reference sequence). The CDR3 consists of 14 residues. V dropped 5 bases and J dropped 6 bases, with 14 bases sitting between them. CDR3 region: CASSGTGKAQPQHF. In DNA, the CDR3 is TGTGCCAGCAGTGGAACAGGGAAAGCTCAGCCCCAGCATTTT.

Details on this clone: The same CDR3 can be traced to other DNA sequences in this sample. The genes are TRBV3-1 (or the pseudogene TRBV3-2) and TRBJ1-2; D is uncertain. Germline loops: CDR1 LGHDT, CDR2 YNNKEL (reference sequence). V was cut by 8 bases and J by 1 base, with 8 bases left in between. The CDR3 spans 12 residues. CDR3 protein: CASGRGNYGYTF. DNA of the CDR3: TGTGCCAGCGGGCGGGGTAACTATGGCTACACCTTC.

The genes are TRBV25-1 and TRBJ2-3, with 8 bases lining up with TRBD2. The CDR3 has 15 residues. In germline, CDR1 is MGHDK, CDR2 SYGVNS. Trimming at V came to 9 bases and at J to 0 bases, leaving 8 bases not matched to a gene. The CDR3 region has the DNA TGTGCCAGTAATACACGGGGGGGAAGCACAGATACGCAGTATTTT. Translated: CASNTRGGSTDTQYF.

The CDR3 loop is CASSEVSRGLEQYF. The CDR3 DNA follows: TGTGCCAGCAGTGAAGTTAGCAGGGGATTGGAGCAGTACTTC. The V and J genes are TRBV6-1 and TRBJ2-7; D perhaps matches TRBD1 (6 bases). Trimming removed 1 base at V and 7 bases at J, with 14 bases between. Germline loops: CDR1 MNHNS, CDR2 SASEGT. This CDR3 is built from 14 residues.

This chain links TRBV19 with TRBJ1-5; TRBD1 is a possible D gene (6 bases). Trimming took off 5 bases at V and 7 bases at J, with 18 bases between the two ends. This CDR3 comprises 15 residues. Germline CDR1 and CDR2: LNHDA and SQIVND (reference sequence). CDR3 region: CASSEAGANGQPQHF. The CDR3, as DNA: TGTGCCAGTAGTGAAGCGGGGGCCAACGGGCAGCCCCAGCATTTT.

This rearrangement joins TRBV24-1 to TRBJ2-6, with D uncertain. The CDR3 is 13 amino acids. CDR1 is KGHDR and CDR2 is SFDVKD in the germline V gene. V was trimmed by 10 bases and J by 1 base, leaving 7 bases between them. This CDR3 reads CATSLSGANVLTF. In DNA form, the CDR3 reads TGTGCCACATCCCTGTCTGGGGCCAACGTCCTGACTTTC.

The chain joins TRBV11-1 to TRBJ2-7, with D tentatively TRBD1 (5 bases). The CDR3 extends over 16 amino acids. V was clipped by 2 bases and J by 3 bases, with 17 bases between them. Germline assignment: CDR1 SGHAT and CDR2 FQDESV (reference sequence). The CDR3 nucleotides are TGTGCCAGCAGCTTAAGATCAGGGTCGGTAGGCTACGAGCAGTACTTC. Protein product: CASSLRSGSVGYEQYF.

The chain couples TRBV27 to TRBJ1-4; 10 bases fit TRBD1. The CDR3 has 14 residues. CDR1 is MNHEY and CDR2 is SMNVEV in the germline V gene (reference sequence). The J segment lost 8 bases and the V segment lost 8 bases, leaving 8 bases of the junction unmatched. The CDR3 is CASGLGQGREKLFF. Written as DNA, the CDR3 is TGTGCCAGCGGACTGGGACAGGGGAGAGAAAAACTGTTTTTT.

The chain combines TRBV2 with TRBJ2-2, with 7 positions matching TRBD1. CDR3 length: 16 amino acids. The junction had 6 bases not matched to a gene; V was cut back by 3 bases and J by 2 bases. In germline, CDR1 is SNHLY, CDR2 FYNNEI. The chain's CDR3 is CASSEGQNINTGELFF. CDR3 bases: TGTGCCAGCAGTGAGGGACAGAACATAAACACCGGGGAGCTGTTTTTT.

This clone came up a few times. V usage is TRBV5-1 and J usage is TRBJ2-2; TRBD1 aligns across 7 bases. CDR3 length equals 15 residues. Per germline, CDR1 SGHRS and CDR2 YFSETQ. V lost 0 bases, J lost 4 bases, and 3 bases stayed unmatched. As DNA, the CDR3 is TGCGCCAGCAGCTTGGCGACAGGGACCACCGGGGAGCTGTTTTTT. This encodes CASSLATGTTGELFF.

V and J are TRBV18 and TRBJ2-2; D might be TRBD1 (6 bases). The germline V gene has CDR1 KGHSH and CDR2 LQKENI. This CDR3 spans 18 amino acids. Trimming removed 0 bases at V and 1 base at J, with 15 bases between. CDR3 residues: CASSPPGLGHRNTGELFF. Here the CDR3 DNA reads TGTGCCAGCTCACCACCAGGGTTGGGACACAGGAACACCGGGGAGCTGTTTTTT. Variable domain in full (rest from reference TRBV18 and TRBJ2-2): NAGVMQNPRHLVRRRGQEARLRCSPMKGHSHVYWYRQLPEEGLKFMVYLQKENIIDESGMPKERFSAEFPKEGPSILRIQQVVRGDSAAYFCASSPPGLGHRNTGELFFGEGSRLTVL.

This clone is a singleton in its sample. DNA of the CDR3: TGTGCCAGCAGCTTCTCAGGGGGCCCCTACAATGAGCAGTTCTTC. Translated, it gives CASSFSGGPYNEQFF. The genes are TRBV7-2 and TRBJ2-1, with 8 bases that match TRBD1. The V gene's germline CDR1 is SGHTA and CDR2 FQGNSA. CDR3 size: 15 residues. The J segment lost 2 bases and the V segment lost 3 bases, leaving 3 bases of the junction unmatched.

The V gene is TRBV6-2 or TRBV6-3, the J gene TRBJ1-5; no clear D gene. V gave up 5 bases and J gave up 6 bases, with 11 bases separating them. Germline loops: CDR1 MNHEY, CDR2 SVGEGT. CDR3 length: 13 residues. In nucleotides, the CDR3 is TGTGCCAGCAGTAGGAGTTACGGTCAGCCCCAGCATTTT. Its translation is CASSRSYGQPQHF.

The chain links TRBV11-2 to TRBJ1-6; D perhaps matches TRBD1 (6 bases). V was pared by 1 base and J by 9 bases, with 13 bases between. This CDR3 is 15 amino acids long. Germline lookup yields CDR1 SGHAT and CDR2 FQNNGV. The CDR3 nucleotides are TGTGCCAGCAGCTTAGGGGACACTACGGGTTCACCCCTCCACTTT. It codes for CASSLGDTTGSPLHF.

This clone was detected a few times. The J gene is TRBJ1-2, the V gene TRBV5-4, with no clear D. The germline CDR1 and CDR2 sequences are SGHNT and YYREEE (reference sequence). The ends were cut back, 2 bases at V and 3 bases at J, with 11 bases in the middle. This CDR3 is built from 14 residues. The CDR3 here is CASSLPAKDYGYTF. DNA of the CDR3: TGTGCCAGCAGCTTACCCGCGAAAGACTATGGCTACACCTTC.

The rearrangement links TRBV9 to TRBJ1-1; no reliable D call. V dropped 0 bases and J dropped 3 bases, with 12 bases sitting between them. Germline V lookup: CDR1 SGDLS, CDR2 YYNGEE. The CDR3 contains 15 residues. The CDR3 loop is CASSVAGIGDTEAFF. DNA of the CDR3: TGTGCCAGCAGCGTAGCGGGGATAGGTGACACTGAAGCTTTCTTT.

This chain joins TRBV7-3 and TRBJ2-3, with D unclear. Germline V CDR1 and CDR2: SGHTA, FQGTGA. The CDR3 has 11 residues. Trimming cost V 8 bases and J 4 bases, with 7 bases left between them. CDR3 in DNA: TGTGCCAGCGGCACCCCAGATACGCAGTATTTT. As protein: CASGTPDTQYF.

V and J are TRBV21-1 and TRBJ2-5; the table's D gene call, TRBD2, was not cross checked with the DNA. TRBV21-1 is a pseudogene segment. CDR3 length: 16 amino acids. The CDR3 sequence is CASSAPLRGFSETQYF. CDR3 nucleotides: TGTGCCAGCAGCGCTCCACTTCGAGGGTTCTCAGAGACCCAGTACTTC.

This chain uses TRBV19 with TRBJ1-6, with 8 bases that match TRBD1. Unmatched junction bases numbered 3, after V lost 6 bases and J lost 5 bases. The CDR3 covers 14 residues. Looked up from germline, CDR1 is LNHDA and CDR2 is SQIVND (reference sequence). The DNA of the CDR3 is TGTGCCAGTAGGGGGACAGGCCATAATTCACCCCTCCACTTT. Amino acid sequence: CASRGTGHNSPLHF.

The chain links TRBV21-1 to TRBJ1-2; whether TRBD1, the table's D call, matches the DNA was not checked. TRBV21-1 is given as a pseudogene. CDR3 length: 14 amino acids. In nucleotides, the CDR3 is TGTGCCAGCAGCGGACGGGACAGGGCAGCGGGCTACACCTTC. Residues: CASSGRDRAAGYTF.

The rearrangement links TRBV7-2 to TRBJ2-1, with 8 bases aligning to TRBD2. Germline values: CDR1 SGHTA, CDR2 FQGNSA. The CDR3 has 15 residues. V trimming: 7 bases; J trimming: 4 bases; junction bases outside the gene matches: 9. The CDR3 DNA reads TGTGCCAGCACCAACCCAACGGGAGGGTACAATGAGCAGTTCTTC. Protein sequence: CASTNPTGGYNEQFF.

The chain recombines TRBV11-2 with TRBJ1-3, with 9 bases identical to TRBD1. This CDR3 region has 15 residues. The ends lost 5 bases at V and 3 bases at J; junction bases unmatched: 5. CDR1 is SGHAT and CDR2 is FQNNGV in the germline V gene. CDR3 residues: CASSRQGVLGNTIYF. CDR3 nucleotide sequence: TGTGCCAGCAGCCGACAGGGGGTCCTTGGAAACACCATATATTTT. The full variable domain, completed using reference TRBV11-2 and TRBJ1-3, is EAGVAQSPRYKIIEKRQSVAFWCNPISGHATLYWYQQILGQGPKLLIQFQNNGVVDDSQLPKDRFSAERLKGVDSTLKIQPAKLEDSAVYLCASSRQGVLGNTIYFGEGSWLTVV.

This chain joins TRBV6-5 and TRBJ1-1; 8 bases agree with TRBD1. This CDR3 contains 16 residues. Germline CDR1 is MNHEY and CDR2 is SVGAGI. The trim removed 1 base at V and 0 bases at J, leaving 4 bases unmatched. Here the CDR3 reads CASSYYRQGMNTEAFF. The CDR3, as DNA: TGTGCCAGCAGTTACTACAGACAGGGGATGAACACTGAAGCTTTCTTT.

This clone was counted once. The chain couples TRBV5-1 to TRBJ1-3; D unclear. CDR1 SGHRS and CDR2 YFSETQ come from the germline V gene. Trimming shortened V by 3 bases and J by 3 bases, and 13 bases separated the two germline ends. The CDR3 loop spans 15 amino acids. The CDR3 protein is CASSSIPRGGNTIYF. In nucleotides, the CDR3 is TGCGCCAGCAGCTCCATTCCTCGAGGTGGAAACACCATATATTTT.

The gene calls are TRBV3-1 (or the pseudogene TRBV3-2) and TRBJ2-7; 11 bases map to TRBD1. This CDR3 spans 15 amino acids. After removal of 4 bases from V and 6 bases from J, the junction contained 8 bases not matched to a gene. Per germline, CDR1 LGHDT and CDR2 YNNKEL (reference sequence). The CDR3 nucleotides are TGTGCCAGCAGCCTGTCTCCCGGGACAGGGGGCGAGCAGTACTTC. Translated, it gives CASSLSPGTGGEQYF.

J is TRBJ1-1 and V is TRBV11-2, with 7 bases that match TRBD1. Germline CDR1 and CDR2: SGHAT and FQNNGV. Germline trimming cut 2 bases from V and 8 bases from J; bases unmatched to any gene: 8. The length of the CDR3 is 14 residues. The CDR3 sequence: CASSLRPQGEEAFF. As DNA, the CDR3 is TGTGCCAGCAGCTTAAGACCCCAGGGGGAGGAAGCTTTCTTT.

V and J are TRBV3-1 (or the pseudogene TRBV3-2) and TRBJ2-5, with TRBD2 matching 9 bases. V lost 0 bases, J lost 3 bases, and 5 bases stayed unmatched. The CDR3 sequence is 16 residues long. CDR1 is LGHDT, CDR2 YNNKEL, per germline (reference sequence). The CDR3: CASSQDASSGEETQYF. In DNA, the CDR3 is TGTGCCAGCAGCCAAGATGCCTCTAGCGGGGAAGAGACCCAGTACTTC.